The 12 T cell receptor beta chains below were found in one sample sequenced in a study of patients and donors after allogeneic stem cell transplantation. TCRdb called the RT-PCR reads again in MiXCR, with one record for every CDR3 protein. Here the sample spans about a million distinct CDR3 sequences, more than 15% being singletons. The material sequenced was blood, either unsorted or a sorted T cell fraction (not recorded which). All receptors derive from a human donor who was either an allogeneic HSCT recipient or a stem cell or donor lymphocyte infusion donor (not recorded which). It is not recorded whose cells these are; they may come from a transplant donor.

This chain joins TRBV2 and TRBJ1-4; D ambiguous. The CDR3 spans 11 residues. Trimming cost V 10 bases and J 7 bases, with 10 bases left between them. CDR1 and CDR2 (germline): SNHLY, FYNNEI. CDR3 bases: TGTGCCACCCTTGTGCGTGAAAAACTGTTTTTT. Protein sequence: CATLVREKLFF.

The gene calls are TRBV11-3 and TRBJ2-5; TRBD1 matches 9 bases. This CDR3 is built from 17 residues. CDR1 and CDR2 (germline): SGHNT, YENEEA. Trimming cost V 5 bases and J 4 bases; bases outside gene matches: 14. The CDR3 is CASSQGVRDREGETQYF. CDR3 nucleotides: TGTGCCAGCAGCCAGGGGGTTCGGGACAGGGAAGGAGAGACCCAGTACTTC.

This clonotype was seen a few times. The V gene is TRBV4-2, the J gene TRBJ1-1; D perhaps matches TRBD1 (5 bases). The V and J ends lost 5 bases and 3 bases respectively, with 22 bases between them. The CDR3 totals 17 residues. Germline CDR1 is LGHNA and CDR2 is YNFKEQ. This CDR3 is CASSKHLITGLDTEAFF. DNA of the CDR3: TGTGCCAGCAGCAAACATCTTATTACAGGATTGGACACTGAAGCTTTCTTT.

The chain combines TRBV24-1 with TRBJ2-1; possibly TRBD2 for D (5 bases). The V gene's germline CDR1 is KGHDR and CDR2 SFDVKD. V was pared by 6 bases and J by 8 bases, with 16 bases between. This CDR3 has 14 residues. Here the CDR3 reads CATSLARSLDEQFF. In DNA, the CDR3 is TGTGCCACCAGTTTAGCGAGAAGTCTCGATGAGCAGTTCTTC.

The chain links TRBV12-5 to TRBJ2-7; TRBD1 matches at 7 bases. The CDR3 runs 13 residues. The V gene end was trimmed by 6 bases and the J gene end by 3 bases; junction bases not matched to a gene: 5. CDR1 LGHNT and CDR2 FRNRAP come from the germline V gene. CDR3 protein: CASGRGSVYEQYF. The CDR3, as DNA: TGTGCTAGTGGCAGGGGGTCGGTCTACGAGCAGTACTTC.

This clonotype was observed a few times. The chain links TRBV19 to TRBJ2-3; 7 bases match TRBD2. The CDR3 sequence is 16 residues long. Germline V lookup: CDR1 LNHDA, CDR2 SQIVND (reference sequence). V was pared by 5 bases and J by 0 bases, with 8 bases of the junction left unmatched. The CDR3 sequence is CASSPWSGMSTDTQYF. The CDR3 DNA reads TGTGCCAGTAGTCCCTGGAGCGGGATGAGCACAGATACGCAGTATTTT.

V is TRBV20-1 and J is TRBJ1-1; D unclear. CDR1 and CDR2 from the germline V gene are DFQATT and SNEGSKA (reference sequence). This CDR3 is built from 12 residues. Trimming removed 3 bases from V and 4 bases from J, with 9 bases in between. The chain's CDR3 is CSASRQSTEAFF. The CDR3, as DNA: TGCAGTGCTAGTCGGCAAAGCACTGAAGCTTTCTTT.

This clonotype was seen many times. The CDR3 DNA follows: TGCGCCAGCAGCTTGGCCTTATTGGAGACCCAGTACTTC. Its protein is CASSLALLETQYF. The V gene is TRBV5-1, the J gene TRBJ2-5; D gene unclear. Germline V gives CDR1 SGHRS, CDR2 YFSETQ. The CDR3 extends over 13 amino acids. The germline V and J ends were trimmed by 0 bases and 5 bases, with 8 bases remaining between them. The variable domain in full, completed from reference TRBV5-1 and TRBJ2-5, reads KAGVTQTPRYLIKTRGQQVTLSCSPISGHRSVSWYQQTPGQGLQFLFEYFSETQRNKGNFPGRFSGRQFSNSRSEMNVSTLELGDSALYLCASSLALLETQYFGPGTRLLVL.

The chain links TRBV24-1 to TRBJ2-1; the match to TRBD2 covers 11 bases. Per the germline V gene, CDR1 is KGHDR and CDR2 is SFDVKD. V was clipped by 4 bases and J by 1 base; unmatched bases: 8. The CDR3 consists of 18 residues. The CDR3 region is CATSDPTSGRASYNEQFF. The CDR3 bases are TGTGCCACCAGTGACCCTACTAGCGGGAGAGCATCCTACAATGAGCAGTTCTTC.

This clonotype was found many times. The chain couples TRBV7-2 to TRBJ2-3, with D possibly being TRBD1 (6 bases). Per the germline V gene, CDR1 is SGHTA and CDR2 is FQGNSA. V was clipped by 2 bases and J by 2 bases, with 11 bases between them. The CDR3 runs to 15 residues. The CDR3 here is CASSLQGGSTDTQYF. The DNA for the CDR3 is TGTGCCAGCAGCTTACAAGGGGGATCCACAGATACGCAGTATTTT.

This clonotype showed up many times. The V gene is TRBV12-3 or TRBV12-4, the J gene TRBJ1-3; TRBD1 agrees at 7 bases. The V and J ends lost 6 bases and 2 bases, in that order; junction bases with no gene match: 4. The CDR3 contains 14 residues. CDR3 nucleotide sequence: TGTGCCAGCAGCCATGACAGGGCTGGAAACACCATATATTTT. This encodes CASSHDRAGNTIYF.

This clonotype was seen only a few times. The chain combines TRBV5-4 with TRBJ1-3; perhaps TRBD1 as D (6 bases). Trimming took 10 bases from V and 0 from J, leaving 11 bases between them. Germline CDR1 and CDR2: SGHNT and YYREEE (reference sequence). The CDR3 contains 13 residues. CDR3 sequence (DNA): TGTGCCGGCCGGGACAACTCTGGAAACACCATATATTTT. Translation: CAGRDNSGNTIYF.